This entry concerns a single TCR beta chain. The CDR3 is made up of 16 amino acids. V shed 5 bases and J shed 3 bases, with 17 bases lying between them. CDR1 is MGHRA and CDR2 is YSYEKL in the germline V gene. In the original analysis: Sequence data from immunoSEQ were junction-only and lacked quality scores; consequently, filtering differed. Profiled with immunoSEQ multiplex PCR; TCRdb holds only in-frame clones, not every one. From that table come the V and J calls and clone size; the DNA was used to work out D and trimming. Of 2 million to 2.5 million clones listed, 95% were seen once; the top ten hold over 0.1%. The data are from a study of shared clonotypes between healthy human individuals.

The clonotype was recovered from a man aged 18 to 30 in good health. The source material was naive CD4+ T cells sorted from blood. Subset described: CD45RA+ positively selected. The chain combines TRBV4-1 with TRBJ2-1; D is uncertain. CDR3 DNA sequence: TGCGCCAGCAGCTCGCGCCGCCCCCTGGACTACAATGAGCAGTTCTTC. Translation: CASSSRRPLDYNEQFF.